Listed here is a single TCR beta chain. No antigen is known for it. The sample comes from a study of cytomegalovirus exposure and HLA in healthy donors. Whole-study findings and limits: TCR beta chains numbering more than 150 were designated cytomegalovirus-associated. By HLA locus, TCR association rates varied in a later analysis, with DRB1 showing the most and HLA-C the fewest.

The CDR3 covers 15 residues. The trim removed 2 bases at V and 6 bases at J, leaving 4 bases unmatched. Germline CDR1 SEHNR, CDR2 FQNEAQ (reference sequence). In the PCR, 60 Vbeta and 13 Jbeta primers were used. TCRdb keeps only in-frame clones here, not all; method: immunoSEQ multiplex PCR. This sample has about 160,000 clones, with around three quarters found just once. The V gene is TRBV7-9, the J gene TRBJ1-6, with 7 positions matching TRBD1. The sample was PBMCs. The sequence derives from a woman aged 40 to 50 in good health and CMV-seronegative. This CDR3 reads CASSLSGTVNSPLHF. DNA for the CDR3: TGTGCCAGCAGCTTATCAGGGACAGTTAATTCACCCCTCCACTTT.